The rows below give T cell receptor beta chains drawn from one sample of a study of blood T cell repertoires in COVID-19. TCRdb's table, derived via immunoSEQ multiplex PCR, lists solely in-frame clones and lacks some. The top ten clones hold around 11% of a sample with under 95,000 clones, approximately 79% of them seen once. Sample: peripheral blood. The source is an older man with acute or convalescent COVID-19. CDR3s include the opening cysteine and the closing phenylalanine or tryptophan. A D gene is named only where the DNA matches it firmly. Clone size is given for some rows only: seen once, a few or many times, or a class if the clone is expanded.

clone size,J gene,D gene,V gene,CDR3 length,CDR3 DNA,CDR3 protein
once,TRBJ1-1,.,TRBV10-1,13,TGCGCCAGCAGTTCCAGGGTGAGCGCTGAAGCTTTCTTT,CASSSRVSAEAFF
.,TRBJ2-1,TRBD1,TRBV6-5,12,TGTGCCAGCAGGGACAGGGCATTAGAGCAGTTCTTC,CASRDRALEQFF
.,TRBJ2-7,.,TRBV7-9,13,TGTGCCAGCAGCCGGGGGGCCCCCTACGAGCAGTACTTC,CASSRGAPYEQYF
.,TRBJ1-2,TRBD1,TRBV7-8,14,TGTGCCAGCAGCCCACGGACAGGTGGCTATGGCTACACCTTC,CASSPRTGGYGYTF
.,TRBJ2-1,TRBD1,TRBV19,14,TGTGCCAGTAGTACAGGGGGCTCCTACAATGAGCAGTTCTTC,CASSTGGSYNEQFF
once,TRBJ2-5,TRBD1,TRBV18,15,TGTGCCAGCTCACCTCGGACAGGGGGCGAGGAGACCCAGTACTTC,CASSPRTGGEETQYF
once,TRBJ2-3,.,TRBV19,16,TGTGCCAGTAGTATCGGAGGGGGCGGGAGCACAGATACGCAGTATTTT,CASSIGGGGSTDTQYF
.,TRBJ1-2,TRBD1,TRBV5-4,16,TGTGCCAGCAGCGAACGAACCAAGACAGGGAAATATGGCTACACCTTC,CASSERTKTGKYGYTF
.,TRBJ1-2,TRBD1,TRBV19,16,TGTGCCAGTAGCCCGGGACAGGGATGGGGCATGGGCGGCTACACCTTC,CASSPGQGWGMGGYTF
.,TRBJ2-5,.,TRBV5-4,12,TGTGCCAGCAGCTCCCTCTCAGAGACCCAGTACTTC,CASSSLSETQYF
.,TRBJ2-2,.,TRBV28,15,TGTGCCAGCAGTTTTAGTAGGGGTAACACCGGGGAGCTGTTTTTT,CASSFSRGNTGELFF
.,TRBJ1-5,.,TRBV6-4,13,TGTGCCAGCAGTGACGTGGGCTCTCAGCCCCAGCATTTT,CASSDVGSQPQHF